This T cell receptor beta chain is drawn from a study of T-cell memory formation after mild COVID-19. Broader study findings: Second-wave clones that peaked on day 37 lacked confirmed SARS-CoV-2 specificity.

In regard to this clonotype: Its antigen is as yet unknown.

CDR3 length: 15 residues. The germline gives CDR1 SGHDN, CDR2 FVKESK. The V and J ends lost 4 bases and 2 bases respectively, with 15 bases between them. TCRdb passed the 5' RACE reads through MiXCR, listing each CDR3 protein once. This sample has tens of thousands of distinct CDR3 sequences, with roughly 9% found just once. This TCR was sampled from an adult woman who had mild COVID-19 (a few samples of this study predate the infection). Cell type and time point are not known. The sample comprised PBMCs or a T cell subset sorted from them (not recorded which). The rearrangement joins TRBV14 to TRBJ2-7; the D call may be TRBD1 or TRBD2 (6 bases each). Written as DNA, the CDR3 is TGTGCCAGCAGCCCCCATGGGGGGCGTCCCTACGAGCAGTACTTC. Translated: CASSPHGGRPYEQYF.